This entry concerns a single T cell receptor (beta chain). Its antigen is as yet unknown. Sequenced by immunoSEQ multiplex PCR; TCRdb stores in-frame clones only, minus some. The repertoire has 170,000 or so clones, 75% to 95% of them found once; the top ten carry approximately 1.4%. The entry originates in a study of T cell responses to AZD1222 COVID-19 vaccine. Study at large: Both about-4-week and about-12-week second-dose recipients were combined.

Study findings and constraints: Regions 160-218 and 743-854 held dominance among vaccine-associated CD4 TCRs, which spanned spike. Females outnumbered males among donors, who were mostly white British; clonal diversity was possibly underestimated.

The CDR3 is made up of 16 amino acids. Losses at the gene ends were 0 bases for V and 6 bases for J; bases not matched to a gene: 8. The V gene's germline CDR1 is MGHRA and CDR2 YSYEKL. The sample consisted of peripheral blood, taken on day 0 of AZD1222 vaccination. The V call is TRBV4-1, the J call TRBJ2-7, with 10 bases fitting TRBD1. The receptor was derived from an adult in good health. Here the CDR3 reads CASSQDIGTGVFEQYF. The DNA of the CDR3 is TGCGCCAGCAGCCAAGATATCGGGACAGGGGTTTTCGAGCAGTACTTC.